Each of the 17 T cell receptor beta chains below was sequenced from the same sample in a study of blood T cell repertoires in COVID-19. Some clones are missing from TCRdb's copy, which holds only in-frame ones; the method was immunoSEQ multiplex PCR. Among 120,000 or so clones listed, roughly 85% were seen once. Sequenced material: peripheral blood. All receptors come from a man older than 75 with active or convalescent COVID-19.

The CDR3 loop reads CASSPLGGTQYF. DNA of the CDR3: TGTGCCAGCAGCCCCCTCGGTGGGACCCAGTACTTC. V and J are TRBV7-7 and TRBJ2-5; no clear D. Germline CDR1 SSHAT, CDR2 FNYEAQ (reference sequence). V lost 5 bases to trimming and J lost 7 bases, with 11 bases between them. The CDR3 is 12 amino acids. The full variable domain, with the rest looked up from reference TRBV7-7 and TRBJ2-5, is GAGVSQSPRYKVTKRGQDVTLRCDPISSHATLYWYQQALGQGPEFLTYFNYEAQPDKSGLPSDRFSAERPEGSISTLTIQRTEQRDSAMYRCASSPLGGTQYFGPGTRLLVL.

The chain employs TRBV3-1 (or the pseudogene TRBV3-2) and TRBJ2-3, with a possible D match to TRBD2 (7 bases). V was pared by 5 bases and J by 2 bases, with 26 bases between. Germline values: CDR1 LGHDT, CDR2 YNNKEL (reference sequence). The CDR3 loop spans 19 amino acids. The CDR3 DNA reads as TGTGCCAGCAGCGCTGCTCTCGGGGGGCGCGGGAGATACACAGATACGCAGTATTTT. Protein sequence: CASSAALGGRGRYTDTQYF.

In its sample, this clone was seen once. The rearrangement uses TRBV6-4 and TRBJ2-1, with D maybe TRBD1 (6 bases). The CDR3 runs 12 residues. Germline CDR1 is MRHNA and CDR2 is SNTAGT. The ends were cut back, 9 bases at V and 7 bases at J, with 13 bases in the middle. For the CDR3, the DNA is TGTGCCAGAGACAGGTTTTGGAATGAGCAGTTCTTC. It encodes CARDRFWNEQFF.

The chain joins TRBV6-5 to TRBJ2-3; D is ambiguous. Germline V gives CDR1 MNHEY, CDR2 SVGAGI. The CDR3 has 12 residues. The V gene lost 5 bases and the J gene lost 2 bases, with 5 bases spanning the gap. CDR3 bases: TGTGCCAGCAGTCGTAACACAGATACGCAGTATTTT. It yields the protein CASSRNTDTQYF.

This chain joins TRBV7-7 and TRBJ2-5; 9 nucleotides agree with TRBD2. CDR1 SSHAT and CDR2 FNYEAQ come from the germline V gene (reference sequence). V trimming: 5 bases; J trimming: 5 bases; junction bases outside the gene matches: 12. This CDR3 region has 16 residues. CDR3 in DNA: TGTGCCAGCAGCCTCCTGGTGGCGGGGGGGCCGGAGACCCAGTACTTC. Encoded protein: CASSLLVAGGPETQYF.

This clone was seen many times. The gene calls are TRBV3-1 (or the pseudogene TRBV3-2) and TRBJ2-1, with 8 bases fitting TRBD2. This CDR3 is built from 12 residues. The trim removed 8 bases at V and 7 bases at J, leaving 4 bases unmatched. Germline CDR1 LGHDT, CDR2 YNNKEL (reference sequence). This CDR3 reads CASGTRRNEQFF. The CDR3 DNA reads as TGTGCCAGCGGGACTAGAAGGAATGAGCAGTTCTTC.

The rearrangement uses TRBV27 and TRBJ2-7; TRBD2 matches at 12 bases. V lost 7 bases to trimming and J lost 3 bases; unmatched junction nucleotides: 7. Germline lookup yields CDR1 MNHEY and CDR2 SMNVEV (reference sequence). The CDR3 is 15 amino acids. The CDR3 region has the DNA TGTGCCAGCACCTTCACTAGCGGGGGGAACTACGAGCAGTACTTC. Protein product: CASTFTSGGNYEQYF.

The chain links TRBV15 to TRBJ2-3, with 7 bases lining up with TRBD1. V shed 4 bases and J 3 bases; nucleotides not matched to a gene: 7. Germline CDR1 LNHNV, CDR2 YYDKDF (reference sequence). The CDR3 length is 15 residues. The CDR3 loop is CATSTRDRLTDTQYF. The CDR3 coding sequence is TGTGCCACCAGCACTAGGGACAGATTAACAGATACGCAGTATTTT.

This chain connects TRBV18 to TRBJ1-5; tentatively, D is TRBD1 (6 bases). Deletions cut 1 base from V and 2 bases from J, with 9 bases between. Per germline, CDR1 KGHSH and CDR2 LQKENI. There are 15 residues in the CDR3. DNA for the CDR3: TGTGCCAGCTCACCACAGGGGGGGCGCAATCAGCCCCAGCATTTT. It translates to CASSPQGGRNQPQHF.

J is TRBJ1-6 and V is TRBV28; no definite D call. This CDR3 spans 12 amino acids. Trimming cost V 6 bases and J 9 bases, with 9 bases left between them. Germline V gene data show CDR1 as MDHEN and CDR2 as SYDVKM. CDR3 nucleotide sequence: TGTGCCAGCAGCCTAGCGGGTTCACCCCTCCACTTT. This codes for CASSLAGSPLHF.

The V gene is TRBV18, the J gene TRBJ2-5; 7 nucleotides agree with TRBD2. Germline values: CDR1 KGHSH, CDR2 LQKENI. J was trimmed by 3 bases and V by 5 bases; bases with no gene match: 9. The CDR3 has 15 amino acids. Written as DNA, the CDR3 is TGTGCCAGCTCAAGCCTCCTAGGGAGGGAAGAGACCCAGTACTTC. Amino acid sequence: CASSSLLGREETQYF. The entire variable domain, with the rest obtained from reference TRBV18 and TRBJ2-5, is as follows: NAGVMQNPRHLVRRRGQEARLRCSPMKGHSHVYWYRQLPEEGLKFMVYLQKENIIDESGMPKERFSAEFPKEGPSILRIQQVVRGDSAAYFCASSSLLGREETQYFGPGTRLLVL.

The table lists this clone with a count of one. CDR3 in amino acids: CASSSRTANTDTQYF. The CDR3 DNA is TGTGCCAGCAGCTCGCGGACAGCCAACACAGATACGCAGTATTTT. The genes are TRBV7-9 and TRBJ2-3, with a weak D call TRBD1 (6 bases). CDR1 is SEHNR, CDR2 FQNEAQ, per germline (reference sequence). The V gene lost 4 bases and the J gene lost 2 bases, with 13 bases spanning the gap. CDR3 length equals 15 residues.

The CDR3 sequence is CASSPRQGAMIEQYF. Written as DNA, the CDR3 is TGTGCCAGCAGCCCCAGGCAGGGGGCAATGATCGAGCAGTACTTC. The chain employs TRBV5-5 and TRBJ2-7, with 8 bases identical to TRBD1. CDR1 and CDR2 (germline): SGHKS, YYEKEE (reference sequence). V trimming: 4 bases; J trimming: 6 bases; junction bases outside the gene matches: 12. The CDR3 totals 15 residues.

The rearrangement joins TRBV7-8 to TRBJ1-5; a possible D gene is TRBD1 (5 bases). Germline V CDR1 and CDR2: SGHVS, FQNEAQ. Trimming stripped 2 bases from V and 2 bases from J, with 13 bases between. There are 16 residues in the CDR3. CDR3 residues: CASSLHGGDGNQPQHF. CDR3 coding DNA: TGTGCCAGCAGCTTACATGGGGGGGACGGCAATCAGCCCCAGCATTTT.

The chain couples TRBV24-1 to TRBJ2-3; maybe TRBD1 (6 bases). Germline V gene lookup returns CDR1 KGHDR and CDR2 SFDVKD. With 1 base removed from V and 2 bases from J, the gap between germline ends came to 15 bases. This CDR3 is built from 17 residues. The CDR3 loop reads CATSDFSGTKYTDTQYF. The DNA of the CDR3 is TGTGCCACCAGTGATTTCTCTGGGACAAAGTACACAGATACGCAGTATTTT.

J is TRBJ1-1 and V is TRBV3-1 (or the pseudogene TRBV3-2); TRBD1 aligns across 8 bases. CDR3 length equals 13 residues. Germline V gives CDR1 LGHDT, CDR2 YNNKEL (reference sequence). Losses at the gene ends were 4 bases for V and 3 bases for J; bases not matched to a gene: 1. The CDR3 coding sequence is TGTGCCAGCAGCCCACAGGGGGACACTGAAGCTTTCTTT. This sequence encodes CASSPQGDTEAFF.

The chain employs TRBV7-9 and TRBJ2-7, with a weak D call TRBD1 (6 bases). Germline CDR1 is SEHNR and CDR2 is FQNEAQ (reference sequence). Trimming removed 1 base at V and 6 bases at J, with 13 bases between. The CDR3 has 14 amino acids. The CDR3 region has the DNA TGTGCCAGCAGCTTAGTCGGACAGTATGGCGAGCAGTACTTC. Encoded protein: CASSLVGQYGEQYF.